The 25 T cell receptor beta chains listed next were all sequenced from one sample in a study of blood T cell repertoires in COVID-19. Using immunoSEQ multiplex PCR, the repertoire was profiled, and TCRdb retains in-frame clones only, with some absent. The repertoire holds around 73,000 clones, with roughly 80% as singletons. Sequenced material: peripheral blood. These receptor sequences come from a human donor in a cohort sampled during active COVID-19.

This clone has more than one count but fewer than ten. The CDR3 loop reads CASSTGVGTGDQPQHF. The CDR3 bases are TGTGCCAGCAGTACAGGGGTGGGGACAGGGGACCAGCCCCAGCATTTT. The V and J genes are TRBV7-9 and TRBJ1-5; the match to TRBD1 covers 10 bases. CDR1 is SEHNR and CDR2 is FQNEAQ in the germline V gene (reference sequence). CDR3 length: 16 amino acids. J gave up 7 bases and V 6 bases, and 12 bases lay outside the gene matches. Full variable domain (missing parts from reference TRBV7-9 and TRBJ1-5): DTGVSQNPRHKITKRGQNVTFRCDPISEHNRLYWYRQTLGQGPEFLTYFQNEAQLEKSRLLSDRFSAERPKGSFSTLEIQRTEQGDSAMYLCASSTGVGTGDQPQHFGDGTRLSIL.

This clone was observed a few times. The rearrangement joins TRBV7-8 to TRBJ1-2; D not certain. Germline assignment: CDR1 SGHVS and CDR2 FQNEAQ. V was pared by 1 base and J by 5 bases, with 8 bases between. This CDR3 is 13 amino acids long. In nucleotides, the CDR3 is TGTGCCAGCAGCTTAGGATCGGGGTATGGCTACACCTTC. This gives the protein CASSLGSGYGYTF.

V and J are TRBV5-1 and TRBJ2-7; 7 bases align to TRBD1. This CDR3 spans 15 amino acids. Germline V gives CDR1 SGHRS, CDR2 YFSETQ. V lost 3 bases, J lost 4 bases, and 10 bases stayed unmatched. DNA of the CDR3: TGCGCCAGCAGCTGGGGGACCGGGACAGCTTACGAGCAGTACTTC. Translation gives CASSWGTGTAYEQYF.

This clone was counted a few times. The chain links TRBV19 to TRBJ1-5; D call uncertain. V shed 2 bases and J shed 3 bases, with 8 bases lying between them. CDR1 and CDR2 (germline): LNHDA, SQIVND (reference sequence). The CDR3 extends over 14 amino acids. CDR3 coding DNA: TGTGCCAGTAGTATATGGAGTAACAATCAGCCCCAGCATTTT. It yields the protein CASSIWSNNQPQHF.

This chain joins TRBV10-3 and TRBJ2-5; D call uncertain. V was pared by 3 bases and J by 3 bases, with 8 bases between. Germline CDR1 is ENHRY and CDR2 is SYGVKD. The length of the CDR3 is 13 residues. The CDR3 DNA reads as TGTGCCATCAGTGACTACGAAAAAGAGACCCAGTACTTC. It encodes CAISDYEKETQYF.

The rearrangement joins TRBV20-1 to TRBJ1-1; D unresolved. Trimming left V 8 bases short and J 8 bases short, with 9 bases between. The CDR3 runs 9 residues. The V gene's germline CDR1 is DFQATT and CDR2 SNEGSKA (reference sequence). CDR3 region: CSIGREAFF. In DNA, the CDR3 is TGCAGTATCGGGAGAGAAGCTTTCTTT.

V gene TRBV5-1 combines with J gene TRBJ2-5; D gene unclear. Trimming pared 0 bases from V and 4 bases from J, leaving 7 bases between. CDR3 length equals 13 residues. Germline lookup yields CDR1 SGHRS and CDR2 YFSETQ. CDR3 DNA sequence: TGCGCCAGCAGCTTGGGGCAGCGAGAGACCCAGTACTTC. Its translation: CASSLGQRETQYF.

This sequence joins TRBV9 and TRBJ1-6; D ambiguous. Germline V gene lookup returns CDR1 SGDLS and CDR2 YYNGEE. The CDR3 has 13 amino acids. V lost 0 bases to trimming and J lost 8 bases, with 6 bases between them. The CDR3 spells CASSVVGDSPLHF. CDR3 coding DNA: TGTGCCAGCAGCGTAGTCGGAGATTCACCCCTCCACTTT.

This clone was seen many times. The chain is built from TRBV27 and TRBJ2-2; possibly TRBD2 for D (5 bases). The ends were cut back, 5 bases at V and 5 bases at J, with 15 bases in the middle. The CDR3 extends over 15 amino acids. Germline loops: CDR1 MNHEY, CDR2 SMNVEV (reference sequence). CDR3 bases: TGTGCCAGCAGTAGAGCAATCTCGGGGACCGGGGAGCTGTTTTTT. It encodes CASSRAISGTGELFF.

This clone was observed a single time. The rearrangement links TRBV5-1 to TRBJ1-4; TRBD1 matches 7 bases. The CDR3 consists of 14 residues. CDR1 and CDR2 from the germline V gene are SGHRS and YFSETQ. V trimming: 3 bases; J trimming: 5 bases; junction bases outside the gene matches: 4. The CDR3 loop is CASSYSGGNEKLFF. Written as DNA, the CDR3 is TGCGCCAGCAGCTATTCAGGGGGGAATGAAAAACTGTTTTTT.

The chain recombines TRBV3-1 (or the pseudogene TRBV3-2) with TRBJ2-5, with a tentative D call TRBD2 (5 bases). CDR3 length equals 14 residues. V was shortened by 5 bases and J by 4 bases, with 14 bases between the two germline ends. Germline CDR1 LGHDT, CDR2 YNNKEL (reference sequence). CDR3 nucleotides: TGTGCCAGCAGCTCCCCCGACCGGGGAGAGACCCAGTACTTC. This translates into CASSSPDRGETQYF.

This rearrangement joins TRBV6-5 to TRBJ1-1; 9 nucleotides line up with TRBD1. The CDR3 totals 13 residues. Trimming cost V 6 bases and J 8 bases; bases outside gene matches: 7. Germline CDR1 MNHEY, CDR2 SVGAGI. This CDR3 is CASRLLGQGEAFF. CDR3 DNA sequence: TGTGCCAGCAGACTCCTTGGACAGGGGGAAGCTTTCTTT.

The chain uses TRBV19 and TRBJ2-1; D is undetermined. This CDR3 is 13 amino acids long. The germline CDR1 and CDR2 sequences are LNHDA and SQIVND (reference sequence). V gave up 5 bases and J gave up 4 bases, with 9 bases separating them. The CDR3 loop is CASSFGRYNEQFF. CDR3 coding DNA: TGTGCCAGTAGTTTCGGTCGGTACAATGAGCAGTTCTTC. Full variable domain (rest looked up from reference TRBV19 and TRBJ2-1): DGGITQSPKYLFRKEGQNVTLSCEQNLNHDAMYWYRQDPGQGLRLIYYSQIVNDFQKGDIAEGYSVSREKKESFPLTVTSAQKNPTAFYLCASSFGRYNEQFFGPGTRLTVL.

V and J are TRBV4-2 and TRBJ2-1; TRBD2 agrees at 14 bases. Germline trimming cut 3 bases from V and 10 bases from J; bases unmatched to any gene: 11. The CDR3 spans 17 residues. The germline gives CDR1 LGHNA, CDR2 YNFKEQ. CDR3 DNA sequence: TGTGCCAGCAGCCACCGCCCGACTAGCGGGGGGGCGGGGGAGCAGTTCTTC. This sequence encodes CASSHRPTSGGAGEQFF.

The chain has TRBV28 and TRBJ2-1, with 7 bases that match TRBD2. Looked up from germline, CDR1 is MDHEN and CDR2 is SYDVKM. The junction had 7 bases not matched to a gene; V was cut back by 4 bases and J by 1 base. The CDR3 has 16 residues. The CDR3 region is CASSSFAGESYNEQFF. The CDR3 nucleotides are TGTGCCAGCAGTTCATTCGCGGGGGAATCCTACAATGAGCAGTTCTTC.

This clone was counted a few times. The chain has TRBV3-1 (or the pseudogene TRBV3-2) and TRBJ2-5; possible D gene TRBD2, 7 bases. The germline V and J ends were trimmed by 1 base and 1 base, with 16 bases remaining between them. The CDR3 is 17 amino acids. From germline, CDR1 is LGHDT and CDR2 YNNKEL (reference sequence). The CDR3 region is CASSQVPLGGPQETQYF. In DNA, the CDR3 is TGTGCCAGCAGCCAAGTCCCTCTCGGGGGGCCCCAAGAGACCCAGTACTTC.

V and J are TRBV11-2 and TRBJ1-2; the D gene is possibly TRBD1 (6 bases). The CDR3 covers 15 residues. Trimming removed 0 bases at V and 5 bases at J, with 13 bases between. CDR1 SGHAT and CDR2 FQNNGV come from the germline V gene. CDR3 coding DNA: TGTGCCAGCAGCTTAGATGTGACAGGACTTTATGGCTACACCTTC. Translated: CASSLDVTGLYGYTF.

This clone was found once. This rearrangement joins TRBV3-1 (or the pseudogene TRBV3-2) to TRBJ1-4; D not certain. Trimming cost V 5 bases and J 10 bases, with 11 bases left between them. The CDR3 length is 12 residues. Germline V CDR1 and CDR2: LGHDT, YNNKEL (reference sequence). The DNA for the CDR3 is TGTGCCAGCAGCACAAACAGTGGAAAACTGTTTTTT. Residues: CASSTNSGKLFF.

This chain joins TRBV7-9 and TRBJ2-7, with D uncertain. Trimming shortened V by 1 base and J by 4 bases, and 8 bases separated the two germline ends. The CDR3 has 13 amino acids. Looked up from germline, CDR1 is SEHNR and CDR2 is FQNEAQ (reference sequence). CDR3 DNA: TGTGCCAGCAGCTTAGGACGGGTTTACGAGCAGTACTTC. Its protein product is CASSLGRVYEQYF.

The chain has TRBV27 and TRBJ2-7, with a tentative D call TRBD2 (5 bases). The CDR3 runs 12 residues. V was pared by 5 bases and J by 4 bases, with 9 bases between. From germline, CDR1 is MNHEY and CDR2 SMNVEV (reference sequence). As DNA, the CDR3 is TGTGCCAGCAGTCACTCGGGGTACGAGCAGTACTTC. This codes for CASSHSGYEQYF.

This clone showed up just once. The chain recombines TRBV5-1 with TRBJ2-3, with D maybe TRBD2 (5 bases). Germline V lookup: CDR1 SGHRS, CDR2 YFSETQ. The V gene lost 7 bases and the J gene lost 4 bases, with 10 bases spanning the gap. This CDR3 spans 12 amino acids. The CDR3 region has the DNA TGCGCCAGCGGACTCGATCCAGATACGCAGTATTTT. It translates to CASGLDPDTQYF.

The chain has TRBV7-4 and TRBJ1-5; 8 nucleotides agree with TRBD1. This CDR3 contains 18 residues. Germline V gives CDR1 SGHVT, CDR2 SQSDAQ. V lost 6 bases and J lost 5; bases outside the gene matches: 18. The CDR3 DNA reads TGTGCCAGCAGTCATAATGATCCCGACAGGGGTTCCTATCAGCCCCAGCATTTT. It codes for CASSHNDPDRGSYQPQHF.

CDR3 region: CASSPRDRVAGELFF. DNA of the CDR3: TGTGCCAGCAGCCCGCGGGACAGGGTGGCCGGGGAGCTGTTTTTT. The gene calls are TRBV7-9 and TRBJ2-2, with 9 positions matching TRBD1. Trimming removed 5 bases from V and 6 bases from J; junction bases left unmatched: 7. CDR1 is SEHNR and CDR2 is FQNEAQ in the germline V gene (reference sequence). CDR3 size: 15 residues.

The V gene is TRBV9, the J gene TRBJ2-5; 7 bases fit TRBD2. Germline V gene lookup returns CDR1 SGDLS and CDR2 YYNGEE. This CDR3 spans 16 amino acids. V was pared by 0 bases and J by 0 bases, with 5 bases of the junction left unmatched. CDR3 in DNA: TGTGCCAGCAGCGTAGCAGCGGGAAGCTACCAAGAGACCCAGTACTTC. Its protein is CASSVAAGSYQETQYF.

This clone was counted between two and nine times. J is TRBJ2-7 and V is TRBV7-9, with a weak D call TRBD1 (6 bases). Trimming removed 5 bases from V and 6 bases from J, with 11 bases in between. This CDR3 is built from 12 residues. Germline assignment: CDR1 SEHNR and CDR2 FQNEAQ (reference sequence). The DNA of the CDR3 is TGTGCCAGCAGCACTGGGACAAGCGAGCAGTACTTC. It codes for CASSTGTSEQYF.